This T cell receptor beta chain was documented in a study of blood T cell repertoires in COVID-19. The CDR3 is 15 amino acids. V gave up 0 bases and J gave up 3 bases, with 12 bases separating them. CDR1 is SGHTA and CDR2 is FQGNSA in the germline V gene. Authors' processing steps: By means of reference gene primer amplification, nucleated cell counts were estimated. Libraries were prepared by immunoSEQ multiplex PCR; TCRdb keeps only in-frame clonotypes and omits some of them. V and J calls and clone size are copied from that table; D and trimming were computed from the DNA. This table has about 100,000 clones, 91% appearing once.

The sequence derives from a man aged 45-65 years with acute or convalescent COVID-19. The sequencing sample was made of peripheral blood. The chain has TRBV7-2 and TRBJ2-7; possibly TRBD2 for D (7 bases). CDR3 in DNA: TGTGCCAGCAGCTTAGCGGGCGGGGGCCGCTACGAGCAGTACTTC. Translating it yields CASSLAGGGRYEQYF.